This is a list of T cell receptor beta chains from one sample in a study of OX40 agonist ivuxolimab in advanced cancers. The table came from immunoSEQ multiplex PCR; TCRdb's copy has only in-frame clones and leaves some out. The sample gives tens of thousands of clones, about 85% of which show up once; roughly 3.1% is in the top ten. This specimen consisted of CD4+ or CD8+ T cells sorted from blood, obtained in a trial of the OX40 agonist ivuxolimab. Every receptor here comes from an adult with an advanced solid tumor such as melanoma, head and neck, liver or kidney cancer. CDR3s include the opening cysteine and the closing phenylalanine or tryptophan. The D gene is left open where the match is weak. Expanded clones get a size class; other rows say once, few or many, or leave the size out.

J,V,D,size,CDR3,DNA
TRBJ1-5,TRBV18,NA,NA,CASSWGQGMSQPQHF,TGTGCCAGCTCATGGGGGCAGGGTATGAGTCAGCCCCAGCATTTT
TRBJ2-7,TRBV11-3,NA,NA,CASSFSMAPVHEQYF,TGTGCCAGCAGCTTCTCGATGGCCCCGGTGCACGAGCAGTACTTC
TRBJ2-6,TRBV4-3,NA,NA,CASSQEAAGANVLTF,TGCGCCAGCAGCCAAGAAGCCGCTGGGGCCAACGTCCTGACTTTC
TRBJ2-1,TRBV4-1,NA,few,CASSPNSWEGGSYNEQFF,TGCGCCAGCAGCCCAAATTCATGGGAAGGGGGATCCTACAATGAGCAGTTCTTC
TRBJ1-2,TRBV27,TRBD1,NA,CASSSDWTGKSGYTF,TGTGCCAGCAGTTCCGACTGGACAGGGAAGAGTGGCTACACCTTC
TRBJ1-1,TRBV15,TRBD1,NA,CATSRNDRVNTEAFF,TGTGCCACCAGCAGAAATGACAGGGTAAACACTGAAGCTTTCTTT
TRBJ2-7,TRBV5-1,TRBD2,once,CASGDQRDSYEQYF,TGCGCCAGCGGGGACCAGCGGGATTCCTACGAGCAGTACTTC
TRBJ1-1,TRBV25-1,NA,NA,CASSVRTQNTEAFF,TGTGCCAGCAGTGTCCGGACACAGAACACTGAAGCTTTCTTT
TRBJ2-5,TRBV5-1,TRBD2,NA,CASSFTSGVQETQYF,TGCGCCAGCAGCTTCACTAGCGGAGTCCAAGAGACCCAGTACTTC
TRBJ1-2,TRBV5-1,NA,NA,CASSSPTGAYGYTF,TGCGCCAGCAGCTCCCCCACGGGGGCCTATGGCTACACCTTC
TRBJ1-2,TRBV27,NA,NA,CASSGQTNYGYTF,TGTGCCAGCAGCGGACAGACCAACTATGGCTACACCTTC
TRBJ2-5,TRBV29-1,NA,NA,CSVEMTGAETQYF,TGCAGCGTTGAGATGACCGGGGCGGAGACCCAGTACTTC
TRBJ2-7,TRBV28,NA,NA,CASSFSYEQYF,TGTGCCAGCAGTTTTAGCTACGAGCAGTACTTC
TRBJ2-1,TRBV11-3,TRBD2,NA,CASSLAGGPHNEQFF,TGTGCCAGCAGCCTAGCGGGAGGGCCCCACAATGAGCAGTTCTTC
TRBJ2-2,TRBV19,TRBD2,NA,CATLRTSGNTGELFF,TGTGCCACCCTCCGGACTAGCGGGAACACCGGGGAGCTGTTTTTT
TRBJ2-1,TRBV25-1,NA,NA,CASTKPSGKQFF,TGTGCCAGCACGAAGCCCTCCGGGAAACAGTTCTTC
TRBJ2-1,TRBV2,NA,NA,CASSETASSYNEQFF,TGTGCCAGCAGTGAAACGGCGAGCTCCTACAATGAGCAGTTCTTC
TRBJ1-4,TRBV29-1,NA,NA,CSVTTVRDRDEKLFF,TGCAGCGTCACGACAGTAAGGGACCGGGATGAAAAACTGTTTTTT
TRBJ1-2,TRBV30,NA,NA,CAWSAWVTGSGYTF,TGTGCCTGGAGTGCATGGGTCACAGGCAGTGGCTACACCTTC
TRBJ2-7,TRBV11-1,NA,NA,CASSLQRSYEQYF,TGTGCCAGCAGCTTACAACGTTCCTACGAGCAGTACTTC
TRBJ1-6,TRBV4-1,TRBD1,NA,CASSQVRDSSPLHF,TGCGCCAGCAGCCAAGTTCGGGACAGTTCACCCCTCCACTTT
TRBJ2-1,TRBV19,NA,few,CASTEQGLPDDEQFF,TGTGCCAGTACCGAACAGGGACTCCCTGACGATGAGCAGTTCTTC
TRBJ2-1,TRBV11-3,NA,NA,CASSFRGDSNEQFF,TGTGCCAGCAGCTTCAGGGGTGACTCCAATGAGCAGTTCTTC
TRBJ2-2,TRBV10-2,NA,NA,CASSDPGNTGELFF,TGCGCCAGCAGTGATCCAGGGAACACCGGGGAGCTGTTTTTT
TRBJ1-6,TRBV19,TRBD1,few,CASKRGPQGALHF,TGTGCCAGTAAGAGGGGGCCCCAGGGGGCTCTCCACTTT
TRBJ1-1,TRBV11-2,NA,few,CASGTQGTTEAFF,TGTGCCAGCGGAACACAGGGTACCACTGAAGCTTTCTTT
TRBJ2-3,TRBV9,TRBD1,NA,CASSARTGPVTDTQYF,TGTGCCAGCAGCGCCCGGACAGGACCCGTCACAGATACGCAGTATTTT
TRBJ2-2,TRBV7-2,NA,NA,CASSLRDAGELFF,TGTGCCAGCAGCCTCCGGGACGCCGGGGAGCTGTTTTTT
TRBJ1-2,TRBV11-2,NA,NA,CASSLDRGSHYGYTF,TGTGCCAGCAGCTTAGATCGGGGCAGCCACTATGGCTACACCTTC
TRBJ2-3,TRBV6-5,NA,NA,CASKNPATDTQYF,TGTGCCAGCAAGAACCCTGCTACAGATACGCAGTATTTT
TRBJ1-4,TRBV19,TRBD1,NA,CASSSHQGATNEKLFF,TGTGCCAGTAGTTCTCACCAGGGGGCGACTAATGAAAAACTGTTTTTT
TRBJ2-3,TRBV30,NA,NA,CAWSRKDGTDTQYF,TGTGCCTGGAGTCGGAAAGACGGGACAGATACGCAGTATTTT
TRBJ1-5,TRBV28,NA,NA,CASSQGAQPQHF,TGTGCCAGCAGCCAGGGCGCCCAGCCCCAGCATTTT
TRBJ1-5,TRBV27,NA,NA,CASSLRVGQPQHF,TGTGCCAGCAGTTTACGGGTGGGTCAGCCCCAGCATTTT
TRBJ1-6,TRBV30,NA,NA,CAWSVRAGGSPYNSPLHF,TGTGCCTGGAGTGTACGGGCAGGAGGGAGCCCCTATAATTCACCCCTCCACTTT
TRBJ1-2,TRBV30,NA,NA,CAWGRESNYGYTF,TGTGCCTGGGGGAGAGAGTCTAACTATGGCTACACCTTC
TRBJ2-5,TRBV18,NA,NA,CASSPSGDQYF,TGTGCCAGCTCACCATCTGGGGACCAGTACTTC
TRBJ1-2,TRBV9,TRBD1,NA,CASSTQTGDYGYTF,TGTGCCAGCAGCACCCAGACAGGGGACTATGGCTACACCTTC
TRBJ1-4,TRBV25-1,NA,NA,CASSEYTSGNEKLFF,TGTGCCAGCAGTGAATACACCTCAGGGAATGAAAAACTGTTTTTT
TRBJ1-2,TRBV19,NA,NA,CASTNTLTEGANYGYTF,TGTGCCAGTACCAATACCCTCACGGAGGGGGCTAACTATGGCTACACCTTC
TRBJ1-4,TRBV28,NA,NA,CASSYPRGTGLEKLFF,TGTGCCAGCAGTTACCCCCGGGGGACCGGATTGGAAAAACTGTTTTTT